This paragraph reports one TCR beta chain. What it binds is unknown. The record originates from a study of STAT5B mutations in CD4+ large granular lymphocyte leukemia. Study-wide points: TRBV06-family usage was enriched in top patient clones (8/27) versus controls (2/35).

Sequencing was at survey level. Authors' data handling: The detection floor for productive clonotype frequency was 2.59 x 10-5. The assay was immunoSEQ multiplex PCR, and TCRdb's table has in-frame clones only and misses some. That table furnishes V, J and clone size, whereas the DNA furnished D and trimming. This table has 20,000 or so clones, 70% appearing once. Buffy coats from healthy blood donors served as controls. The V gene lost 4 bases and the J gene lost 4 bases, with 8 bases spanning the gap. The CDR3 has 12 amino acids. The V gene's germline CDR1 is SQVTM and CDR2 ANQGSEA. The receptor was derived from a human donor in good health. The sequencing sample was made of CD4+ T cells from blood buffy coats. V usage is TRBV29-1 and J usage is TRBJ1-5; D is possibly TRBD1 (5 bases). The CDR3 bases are TGCAGCGTTGCAGGGTCTAATCAGCCCCAGCATTTT. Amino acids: CSVAGSNQPQHF. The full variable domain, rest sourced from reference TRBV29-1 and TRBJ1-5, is SAVISQKPSRDICQRGTSLTIQCQVDSQVTMMFWYRQQPGQSLTLIATANQGSEATYESGFVIDKFPISRPNLTFSTLTVSNMSPEDSSIYLCSVAGSNQPQHFGDGTRLSIL.